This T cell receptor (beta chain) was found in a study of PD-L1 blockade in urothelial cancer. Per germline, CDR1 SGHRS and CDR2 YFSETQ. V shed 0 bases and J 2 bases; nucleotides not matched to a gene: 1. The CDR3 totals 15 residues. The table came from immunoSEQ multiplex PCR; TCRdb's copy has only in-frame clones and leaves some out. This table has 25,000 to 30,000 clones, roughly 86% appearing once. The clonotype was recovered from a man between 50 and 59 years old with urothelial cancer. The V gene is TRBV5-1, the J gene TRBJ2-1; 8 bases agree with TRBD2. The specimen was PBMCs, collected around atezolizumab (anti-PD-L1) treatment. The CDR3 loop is CASSLVAGTYNEQFF. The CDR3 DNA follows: TGCGCCAGCAGCTTGGTAGCGGGAACCTACAATGAGCAGTTCTTC.